Described below is a single T cell receptor beta chain sequence and its context. Its antigen is as yet unknown. These data belong to a study of cytomegalovirus exposure and HLA in healthy donors. Trimming shortened V by 3 bases and J by 4 bases, and 10 bases separated the two germline ends. This CDR3 is 14 amino acids long. Germline CDR1 and CDR2: SEHNR and FQNEAQ (reference sequence). Study observations and caveats: Cytomegalovirus status was reportedly diagnosed by the classifier with high specificity and sensitivity.

13 Jbeta primers and 60 Vbeta primers were used for the PCR. Libraries were prepared by immunoSEQ multiplex PCR; TCRdb keeps only in-frame clonotypes and omits some of them. The data show 150,000 to 200,000 clones, with roughly 85% seen just once and around 4.8% held by the top ten. The receptor comes from a woman aged 30 to 39 in good health and CMV-seropositive. This rearrangement joins TRBV7-9 to TRBJ1-5, with TRBD1 as a possible D gene (5 bases). The sequenced sample consisted of PBMCs. DNA for the CDR3: TGTGCCAGCAGCTTTGCAGGGTTAAATCAGCCCCAGCATTTT. It codes for CASSFAGLNQPQHF. The full variable domain, rest sourced from reference TRBV7-9 and TRBJ1-5, is DTGVSQNPRHKITKRGQNVTFRCDPISEHNRLYWYRQTLGQGPEFLTYFQNEAQLEKSRLLSDRFSAERPKGSFSTLEIQRTEQGDSAMYLCASSFAGLNQPQHFGDGTRLSIL.